By share of the sample, the clone carrying this T cell receptor beta chain is medium-sized (0.01 to 0.1%). The antigen is unknown. Because the library targeted alpha chains, this beta chain is an off-target read whose size means little. Each TCR cDNA molecule carried a unique molecular identifier. TCRdb ran MiXCR on the 5' RACE reads and lists one entry per CDR3 protein. Here the sample spans about 8,400 distinct CDR3 sequences, approximately 9% being singletons. This sample stems from a study of spatial heterogeneity in lung cancer. Study-level points and caveats: Expanded alpha and beta TCR counts within tumors tracked tumor mutation counts.

The CDR3 extends over 13 amino acids. The germline V and J ends were trimmed by 1 base and 3 bases, with 6 bases remaining between them. CDR1 and CDR2 (germline): ENHRY, SYGVKD. Time point denoted: sample taken at primary tumor resection. The donors comprised some 72 untreated early-stage non-small cell lung cancer patients. Sequenced material: lung tumor tissue, taken at surgery. The V and J genes are TRBV10-3 and TRBJ1-1; D is perhaps TRBD1 (5 bases). The sequence derives from a male donor with early-stage non-small cell lung cancer. The CDR3 sequence is CAISELGDTEAFF. The CDR3 DNA is TGTGCCATCAGTGAGTTGGGGGACACTGAAGCTTTCTTT.